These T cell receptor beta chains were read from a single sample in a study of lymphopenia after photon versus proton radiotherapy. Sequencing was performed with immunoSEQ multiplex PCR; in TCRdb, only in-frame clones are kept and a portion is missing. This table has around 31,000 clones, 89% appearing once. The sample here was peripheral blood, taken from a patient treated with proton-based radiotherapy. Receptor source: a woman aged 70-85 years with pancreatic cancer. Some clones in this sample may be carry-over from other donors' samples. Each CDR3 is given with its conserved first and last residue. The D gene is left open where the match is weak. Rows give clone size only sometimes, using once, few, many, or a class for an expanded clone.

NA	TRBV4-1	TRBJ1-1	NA	CASSQESLYGGTEAFF	TGCGCCAGCAGCCAAGAAAGCCTTTACGGGGGGACTGAAGCTTTCTTT
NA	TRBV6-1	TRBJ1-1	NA	CASRLTGVTEAFF	TGTGCCAGCAGACTAACAGGAGTCACTGAAGCTTTCTTT
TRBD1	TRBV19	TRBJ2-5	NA	CASSSPHRGQETQYF	TGTGCCAGTAGTTCCCCACACAGGGGCCAAGAGACCCAGTACTTC
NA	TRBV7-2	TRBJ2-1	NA	CASSKRDGYNEQFF	TGTGCCAGCAGCAAAAGGGACGGTTACAATGAGCAGTTCTTC
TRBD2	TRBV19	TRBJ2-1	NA	CASSSSSGRYNEQFF	TGTGCCAGTAGTTCCTCGAGCGGGAGGTACAATGAGCAGTTCTTC
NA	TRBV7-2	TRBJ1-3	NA	CASSLGVISGNTIYF	TGTGCCAGCAGCTTAGGGGTCATCTCTGGAAACACCATATATTTT
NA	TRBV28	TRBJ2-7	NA	CASSLFSGVLYEQYF	TGTGCCAGCAGTTTATTCTCGGGGGTTCTCTACGAGCAGTACTTC
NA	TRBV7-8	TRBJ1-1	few	CASSFIDSNTEAFF	TGTGCCAGCAGCTTCATTGACAGTAACACTGAAGCTTTCTTT
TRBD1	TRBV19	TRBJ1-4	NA	CASSTTGTGEKLFF	TGTGCCAGTAGTACCACCGGGACAGGAGAAAAACTGTTTTTT
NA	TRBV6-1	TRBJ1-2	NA	CASSERLPRDYGYTF	TGTGCCAGCAGTGAACGCCTTCCCAGGGACTATGGCTACACCTTC
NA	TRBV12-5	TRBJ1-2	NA	CASALSPVLGYTF	TGTGCTAGTGCCCTATCGCCGGTCCTTGGCTACACCTTC
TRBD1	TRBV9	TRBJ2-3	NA	CASSATPGQGALGASTDTQYF	TGTGCCAGCAGCGCGACTCCGGGACAGGGGGCGCTGGGGGCTAGCACAGATACGCAGTATTTT
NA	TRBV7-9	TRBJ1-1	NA	CASSLGGRGTEAFF	TGTGCCAGCAGCTTAGGGGGTAGAGGCACTGAAGCTTTCTTT
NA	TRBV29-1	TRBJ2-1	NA	CSVVWSPNEQFF	TGCAGCGTTGTCTGGTCTCCCAATGAGCAGTTCTTC
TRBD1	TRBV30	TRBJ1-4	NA	CAWSVLTGGAEKLFF	TGTGCCTGGAGTGTACTTACAGGGGGGGCTGAAAAACTGTTTTTT
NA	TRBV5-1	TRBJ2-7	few	CASSPSSGTPYEQYF	TGCGCCAGCAGCCCAAGCTCCGGGACCCCCTACGAGCAGTACTTC
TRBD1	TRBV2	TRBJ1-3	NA	CASSAIQGAAGNTIYF	TGTGCCAGCAGTGCTATCCAGGGGGCCGCTGGAAACACCATATATTTT
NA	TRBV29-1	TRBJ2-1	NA	CSVTRSSYNEQFF	TGCAGCGTCACGCGGAGCTCCTACAATGAGCAGTTCTTC
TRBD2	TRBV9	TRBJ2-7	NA	CASSVGLAEHSYEQYF	TGTGCCAGCAGCGTAGGACTAGCGGAACACTCCTACGAGCAGTACTTC
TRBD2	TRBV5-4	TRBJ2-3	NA	CASSLTSGRTDTQYF	TGTGCCAGCAGCTTGACTAGCGGGCGCACAGATACGCAGTATTTT
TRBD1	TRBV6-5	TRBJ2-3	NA	CASSRTGADTQYF	TGTGCCAGCAGTCGGACAGGGGCGGATACGCAGTATTTT
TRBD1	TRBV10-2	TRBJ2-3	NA	CASKVEDRVPDTQYF	TGCGCCAGCAAGGTCGAAGACAGGGTCCCAGATACGCAGTATTTT
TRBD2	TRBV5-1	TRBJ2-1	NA	CASSYSPGLAATYNEQFF	TGCGCCAGCAGCTACAGCCCCGGACTAGCGGCAACCTACAATGAGCAGTTCTTC
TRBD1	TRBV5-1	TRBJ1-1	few	CASSFGTGGNTEAFF	TGCGCCAGCAGCTTCGGGACAGGGGGTAACACTGAAGCTTTCTTT
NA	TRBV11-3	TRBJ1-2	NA	CASSPTLIYGYTF	TGTGCCAGCAGCCCAACATTAATCTATGGCTACACCTTC
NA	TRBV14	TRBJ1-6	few	CASSQGANSPLHF	TGTGCCAGCAGCCAAGGGGCTAATTCACCCCTCCACTTT